These 30 T cell receptor beta chains came from one sample sequenced in a study of blood T cell repertoires in COVID-19. The repertoire was sequenced with immunoSEQ multiplex PCR; TCRdb's copy has only in-frame clones and lacks some. The sample holds some 200,000 clones, 70% to 90% seen once. Sequencing was done on a sample of peripheral blood. The receptors were gathered from a man aged 18-30 years with active or convalescent COVID-19.

The V and J genes are TRBV3-1 (or the pseudogene TRBV3-2) and TRBJ1-6; the D is unclear. Germline loops: CDR1 LGHDT, CDR2 YNNKEL (reference sequence). The V end lost 4 bases, the J end lost 5 bases, and 12 bases lay between the germline ends. The CDR3 spans 15 residues. The CDR3 here is CASSPYFGDNSPLHF. The DNA for the CDR3 is TGTGCCAGCAGCCCCTATTTCGGTGATAATTCACCCCTCCACTTT.

V and J are TRBV6-5 and TRBJ1-2, with 7 positions matching TRBD1. V dropped 7 bases and J dropped 4; count of bases not matched to a gene: 3. This CDR3 spans 12 amino acids. The germline V gene has CDR1 MNHEY and CDR2 SVGAGI. The chain's CDR3 is CASMGTVYGYTF. Here the CDR3 DNA reads TGTGCCAGCATGGGGACAGTCTATGGCTACACCTTC.

The chain uses TRBV5-4 and TRBJ2-2; weak D call: TRBD2 (5 bases). The V end was cut by 4 bases, the J end by 2 bases, with 12 bases between. This CDR3 contains 15 residues. From germline, CDR1 is SGHNT and CDR2 YYREEE (reference sequence). The CDR3 region has the DNA TGTGCCAGCAGCGCTAAAACTAGAAACACCGGGGAGCTGTTTTTT. It codes for CASSAKTRNTGELFF. Full variable domain (remainder filled in from reference TRBV5-4 and TRBJ2-2): ETGVTQSPTHLIKTRGQQVTLRCSSQSGHNTVSWYQQALGQGPQFIFQYYREEENGRGNFPPRFSGLQFPNYSSELNVNALELDDSALYLCASSAKTRNTGELFFGEGSRLTVL.

This rearrangement joins TRBV2 to TRBJ2-7, with D possibly matching TRBD2 (6 bases). Germline V CDR1 and CDR2: SNHLY, FYNNEI. The CDR3 contains 12 residues. The V end was cut by 10 bases, the J end by 5 bases, with 15 bases between. CDR3 sequence: CATVTGGNEQYF. The CDR3, as DNA: TGTGCCACGGTCACCGGGGGTAACGAGCAGTACTTC.

In this sample, this clone turned up once. The chain has TRBV10-1 and TRBJ2-1; a weak D match, TRBD1 (6 bases). CDR1 and CDR2 from the germline V gene are WNHNN and SYGVQD (reference sequence). V was clipped by 4 bases and J by 1 base, with 8 bases between them. This CDR3 contains 14 residues. The CDR3 loop reads CASSGTDSYNEQFF. For the CDR3, the DNA is TGCGCCAGCAGTGGGACAGATTCCTACAATGAGCAGTTCTTC.

This clone appeared a single time. The sample holds other DNA sequences that translate to the same CDR3. The chain carries TRBV29-1 and TRBJ2-7; D may be TRBD2 (6 bases). Germline assignment: CDR1 SQVTM and CDR2 ANQGSEA. The CDR3 has 11 residues. Trimming removed 4 bases at V and 7 bases at J, with 11 bases between. CDR3 nucleotide sequence: TGCAGCGTTGGAGGGGCGGGGGAGCAGTACTTC. It yields the protein CSVGGAGEQYF.

The CDR3 DNA reads as TGCGCCAGCAGAGAAATAGCGGGAGCGTCCGGGGAGCTGTTTTTT. The encoded protein is CASREIAGASGELFF. The chain recombines TRBV4-3 with TRBJ2-2; 9 bases match TRBD2. V lost 6 bases, J lost 6 bases, and 8 bases stayed unmatched. Germline values: CDR1 LGHNA, CDR2 YSLEER. The CDR3 runs to 15 residues.

This sequence joins TRBV5-4 and TRBJ2-7; D is possibly TRBD2 (5 bases). Germline V CDR1 and CDR2: SGHNT, YYREEE (reference sequence). V was pared by 4 bases and J by 7 bases, with 18 bases between. The CDR3 spans 14 residues. The CDR3 DNA reads TGTGCCAGCAGCCGGGGAGCACGCCGCGAGGAGCAGTACTTC. As protein: CASSRGARREEQYF.

V gene TRBV5-6 combines with J gene TRBJ2-7; D ambiguous. The CDR3 sequence is 11 residues long. Germline CDR1 SGHDT, CDR2 YYEEEE. V dropped 3 bases and J dropped 3 bases, with 4 bases sitting between them. The CDR3 coding sequence is TGTGCCAGCAGCTCAGGCTACGAGCAGTACTTC. It specifies CASSSGYEQYF.

With regard to this clone: Other DNA sequences in this sample translate to the same CDR3. The chain couples TRBV11-2 to TRBJ2-1, with D tentatively TRBD2 (6 bases). Looked up from germline, CDR1 is SGHAT and CDR2 is FQNNGV. Trimming pared 6 bases from V and 0 bases from J, leaving 12 bases between. The CDR3 has 15 amino acids. The CDR3 DNA follows: TGTGCCAGCAGTCTCGGTAGCGGCTCCTACAATGAGCAGTTCTTC. Residues: CASSLGSGSYNEQFF. Using reference TRBV11-2 and TRBJ2-1 for the parts outside the CDR3, the full variable domain is EAGVAQSPRYKIIEKRQSVAFWCNPISGHATLYWYQQILGQGPKLLIQFQNNGVVDDSQLPKDRFSAERLKGVDSTLKIQPAKLEDSAVYLCASSLGSGSYNEQFFGPGTRLTVL.

This chain connects TRBV14 to TRBJ1-3; possibly TRBD1 for D (6 bases). Trimming shortened V by 4 bases and J by 0 bases, and 13 bases separated the two germline ends. The CDR3 runs 16 residues. Germline values: CDR1 SGHDN, CDR2 FVKESK. Written as DNA, the CDR3 is TGTGCCAGCAGCCCCCTTGGACAGTTCTCTGGAAACACCATATATTTT. Translation gives CASSPLGQFSGNTIYF.

The chain recombines TRBV25-1 with TRBJ1-3, with D unresolved. CDR1 is MGHDK, CDR2 SYGVNS, per germline. The CDR3 runs 13 residues. The V gene lost 4 bases and the J gene lost 0 bases, with 4 bases spanning the gap. CDR3 bases: TGTGCCAGCAGTGTCGGCTCTGGAAACACCATATATTTT. It encodes CASSVGSGNTIYF.

The rearrangement links TRBV19 to TRBJ2-4, with D perhaps TRBD2 (5 bases). Germline CDR1 and CDR2: LNHDA and SQIVND (reference sequence). This CDR3 region has 14 residues. V lost 11 bases to trimming and J lost 4 bases, with 18 bases between them. The CDR3 DNA sequence: TGTGCCCTATCCGGGCGACTACGAAAAAACATTCAGTACTTC. This encodes CALSGRLRKNIQYF.

This chain links TRBV21-1 with TRBJ1-5; TRBD1 was called by the table and not checked on the DNA. TRBV21-1 is noted as a pseudogene. The CDR3 loop spans 14 amino acids. This CDR3 reads CASSRRGLNQPQHF. The CDR3 region has the DNA TGTGCCAGCAGCAGAAGGGGTCTTAATCAGCCCCAGCATTTT.

The chain recombines TRBV18 with TRBJ2-5, with 10 bases identical to TRBD2. Germline trimming cut 1 base from V and 3 bases from J; bases unmatched to any gene: 11. Germline lookup yields CDR1 KGHSH and CDR2 LQKENI. The CDR3 is made up of 18 amino acids. Here the CDR3 DNA reads TGTGCCAGCTCACCACGTAGGTCGGGGCTAGCGGGAGAAGAGACCCAGTACTTC. This translates into CASSPRRSGLAGEETQYF. Full variable domain (remainder filled in from reference TRBV18 and TRBJ2-5): NAGVMQNPRHLVRRRGQEARLRCSPMKGHSHVYWYRQLPEEGLKFMVYLQKENIIDESGMPKERFSAEFPKEGPSILRIQQVVRGDSAAYFCASSPRRSGLAGEETQYFGPGTRLLVL.

The chain uses TRBV7-9 and TRBJ2-7; possibly TRBD2 for D (6 bases). Trimming removed 6 bases at V and 6 bases at J, with 12 bases between. The CDR3 contains 12 residues. Germline V CDR1 and CDR2: SEHNR, FQNEAQ (reference sequence). The CDR3 nucleotides read TGTGCCAGCAGTCGGCGGGAAGCCGAGCAGTACTTC. Translating it yields CASSRREAEQYF.

The rearrangement uses TRBV6-1 and TRBJ2-3; 8 nucleotides agree with TRBD2. The CDR3 consists of 17 residues. In germline, CDR1 is MNHNS, CDR2 SASEGT. Trimming removed 2 bases from V and 0 bases from J; junction bases left unmatched: 7. The CDR3 region has the DNA TGTGCCAGCAGTGAAAATTTGGCTAGCGGGAGCACAGATACGCAGTATTTT. It codes for CASSENLASGSTDTQYF.

This CDR3 is CASSWDRGYGYTF. The CDR3 region has the DNA TGTGCCAGCAGTTGGGACAGGGGCTATGGCTACACCTTC. This chain uses TRBV7-9 with TRBJ1-2; 10 bases align to TRBD1. The CDR3 contains 13 residues. V lost 6 bases to trimming and J lost 4 bases; unmatched junction nucleotides: 2. Germline V CDR1 and CDR2: SEHNR, FQNEAQ (reference sequence). Using reference TRBV7-9 and TRBJ1-2 for the parts outside the CDR3, the full variable domain is DTGVSQNPRHKITKRGQNVTFRCDPISEHNRLYWYRQTLGQGPEFLTYFQNEAQLEKSRLLSDRFSAERPKGSFSTLEIQRTEQGDSAMYLCASSWDRGYGYTFGSGTRLTVV.

This chain uses TRBV5-4 with TRBJ1-4; 7 positions agree with TRBD1. Germline V gene data show CDR1 as SGHNT and CDR2 as YYREEE (reference sequence). Trimming cost V 4 bases and J 4 bases; bases outside gene matches: 4. CDR3 length: 14 residues. CDR3 protein: CASSGGQLNEKLFF. CDR3 coding DNA: TGTGCCAGCAGCGGGGGACAGCTTAATGAAAAACTGTTTTTT.

This clone has only a few counts. Germline is not matched at one junction end, which may reflect a read error. Here the CDR3 reads CASRHGTTYGYTF. For the CDR3, the DNA is TGTGCCAGCCGCCATGGGACTACCTATGGCTACACCTTC. This chain uses TRBV3-1 (or the pseudogene TRBV3-2) with TRBJ1-2; possible D gene TRBD1, 5 bases. Germline V gene data show CDR1 as LGHDT and CDR2 as YNNKEL (reference sequence). The CDR3 has 13 amino acids.

The chain links TRBV6-5 to TRBJ1-2, with 10 positions matching TRBD1. Trimming cost V 6 bases and J 4 bases; bases outside gene matches: 8. CDR1 and CDR2 from the germline V gene are MNHEY and SVGAGI. The CDR3 runs 15 residues. CDR3 region: CASRETGGAGYGYTF. The CDR3 nucleotides are TGTGCCAGCAGGGAGACAGGGGGCGCCGGCTATGGCTACACCTTC.

V is TRBV29-1 and J is TRBJ1-1, with D unresolved. Germline V gene lookup returns CDR1 SQVTM and CDR2 ANQGSEA. The CDR3 runs 12 residues. V dropped 5 bases and J dropped 1 base, with 8 bases sitting between them. CDR3 sequence reads: CSVPQQNTEAFF. In DNA, the CDR3 is TGCAGCGTTCCACAGCAGAACACTGAAGCTTTCTTT. The full variable domain, in which reference TRBV29-1 and TRBJ1-1 provide the parts outside the CDR3, is SAVISQKPSRDICQRGTSLTIQCQVDSQVTMMFWYRQQPGQSLTLIATANQGSEATYESGFVIDKFPISRPNLTFSTLTVSNMSPEDSSIYLCSVPQQNTEAFFGQGTRLTVV.

The V call is TRBV5-5, the J call TRBJ1-5, with D perhaps TRBD1 (5 bases). CDR3 size: 15 residues. Germline V gene sequence: CDR1 SGHKS, CDR2 YYEKEE (reference sequence). V was trimmed by 3 bases and J by 4 bases, leaving 14 bases between them. The DNA for the CDR3 is TGTGCCAGCAGCTGGGGTGCGGGGGGGAATCAGCCCCAGCATTTT. Translated: CASSWGAGGNQPQHF.

Comment on this clone: The same CDR3 also results from other DNA sequences found in this sample. The rearrangement links TRBV7-6 to TRBJ1-3; 8 bases line up with TRBD1. The CDR3 consists of 17 residues. Germline CDR1 SGHVS, CDR2 FNYEAQ. V was pared by 5 bases and J by 0 bases, with 9 bases of the junction left unmatched. The CDR3 loop reads CASSLGGQGSSGNTIYF. In DNA, the CDR3 is TGTGCCAGCAGCCTTGGCGGACAGGGCTCCTCTGGAAACACCATATATTTT. Combining the CDR3 with reference TRBV7-6 and TRBJ1-3 gives the whole variable domain GAGVSQSPRYKVTKRGQDVALRCDPISGHVSLYWYRQALGQGPEFLTYFNYEAQQDKSGLPNDRFSAERPEGSISTLTIQRTEQRDSAMYRCASSLGGQGSSGNTIYFGEGSWLTVV.

This clone occurred once. J is TRBJ1-5 and V is TRBV19; 8 positions match TRBD1. Germline V lookup: CDR1 LNHDA, CDR2 SQIVND (reference sequence). The V gene end was trimmed by 7 bases and the J gene end by 6 bases; junction bases not matched to a gene: 5. The CDR3 has 13 residues. In DNA form, the CDR3 reads TGTGCCAGTACTCAGGGGGCCCCTCAGCCCCAGCATTTT. As protein: CASTQGAPQPQHF.

This clone has a handful of counts. The rearrangement joins TRBV3-1 (or the pseudogene TRBV3-2) to TRBJ2-1, with D tentatively TRBD1 (6 bases). CDR3 length equals 16 residues. V was pared by 2 bases and J by 5 bases, with 16 bases between. Germline CDR1 reads LGHDT; CDR2 reads YNNKEL (reference sequence). Here the CDR3 reads CASSQTLGAGHNEQFF. DNA of the CDR3: TGTGCCAGCAGCCAAACTCTGGGGGCTGGCCACAATGAGCAGTTCTTC.

This chain joins TRBV11-2 and TRBJ1-1, with no clear D. In germline, CDR1 is SGHAT, CDR2 FQNNGV. The CDR3 length is 17 residues. With 5 bases removed from V and 1 base from J, the gap between germline ends came to 20 bases. This chain's CDR3 is CASSGPLFGETNTEAFF. CDR3 nucleotides: TGTGCCAGCAGCGGACCGCTTTTTGGGGAGACGAACACTGAAGCTTTCTTT.

The chain couples TRBV6-6 to TRBJ2-1; D not certain. Between the trimmed V and J ends, which lost 4 bases and 3 bases, there was a span of 4 bases. Germline V gene data show CDR1 as MNHNY and CDR2 as SVGAGI (reference sequence). The CDR3 contains 12 residues. The CDR3: CASSSGYNEQFF. Here the CDR3 DNA reads TGTGCCAGCAGTTCGGGCTACAATGAGCAGTTCTTC.

This chain connects TRBV5-1 to TRBJ2-7, with TRBD1 identical over 7 bases. CDR1 is SGHRS and CDR2 is YFSETQ in the germline V gene. CDR3 length equals 13 residues. The J segment lost 4 bases and the V segment lost 3 bases, leaving 4 bases of the junction unmatched. CDR3 in DNA: TGCGCCAGCAGCTGGGGACAGTCATACGAGCAGTACTTC. Its protein is CASSWGQSYEQYF.

The gene calls are TRBV30 and TRBJ2-1, with D tentatively TRBD2 (6 bases). The CDR3 has 14 amino acids. The germline gives CDR1 GTSNPN, CDR2 SVGIG (reference sequence). Trimming pared 4 bases from V and 3 bases from J, leaving 13 bases between. The CDR3 here is CAWIGTDGYNEQFF. The CDR3, as DNA: TGTGCCTGGATCGGGACTGACGGCTACAATGAGCAGTTCTTC.